The subject of this entry is one TCR beta chain. Its antigen is as yet unknown. TCR alpha and beta CDR3 regions were amplified from RNA using iRepertoire nested multiplex PCR. In TCRdb, the multiplex PCR reads were re-called with MiXCR into one record per CDR3 protein. The repertoire holds 300,000 to 450,000 distinct CDR3 sequences, with about 40% as singletons. This entry comes from a study of glioma-infiltrating T cells. Study results and limitations: CDR3 overlap between tissue and blood was very small. Gliomas, especially low-grade, showed above-expected tissue-blood divergence; non-neoplastic patients showed below.

CDR1 is DFQATT, CDR2 SNEGSKA, per germline (reference sequence). The CDR3 consists of 15 residues. V lost 3 bases and J lost 10; bases outside the gene matches: 9. The receptor comes from a human donor with low-grade glioma or glioblastoma, undergoing nonglioma brain surgery, or in good health (not recorded which). The rearrangement links TRBV20-1 to TRBJ2-1; 13 bases are a match to TRBD2. Sample: glioma tissue, nonneoplastic brain tissue, or PBMCs (not recorded which). The CDR3 loop reads CSASGLAGERGEQFF. CDR3 sequence (DNA): TGCAGTGCTAGCGGACTAGCGGGAGAACGAGGGGAGCAGTTCTTC.